This is a list of T cell receptor beta chains from one sample in a study of T cell changes during pregnancy in multiple sclerosis. Profiling relied on immunoSEQ multiplex PCR, and the TCRdb table lists in-frame clones only, not all of them. Of 55,000 or so clones listed, around 90% are singletons. The source was CD4+ T cells from peripheral blood mononuclear cells, collected in the first trimester of pregnancy. Every receptor here comes from a female donor with multiple sclerosis, enrolled in a pregnancy study. Each CDR3 is given with its conserved first and last residue. Each record gives: clone size, J gene, V gene, D gene, CDR3 DNA, CDR3 protein. D genes are given only for firm matches. Clone sizes are given selectively: once, few, many, or a class where the clone is expanded.

clone_size: .; j_call: TRBJ1-1; v_call: TRBV7-9; d_call: TRBD1; cdr3_nt: TGTGCCAGCAGCGTCCAGGGGGTGGGCACTGAAGCTTTCTTT; cdr3_aa: CASSVQGVGTEAFF
clone_size: .; j_call: TRBJ1-1; v_call: TRBV5-6; d_call: .; cdr3_nt: TGTGCCAGCAGCTTGAGGGGGATCGACACTGAAGCTTTCTTT; cdr3_aa: CASSLRGIDTEAFF
clone_size: .; j_call: TRBJ1-5; v_call: TRBV9; d_call: .; cdr3_nt: TGTGCCAGCAGCGTAGGAGGAGGGGCGGATCAGCCCCAGCATTTT; cdr3_aa: CASSVGGGADQPQHF
clone_size: .; j_call: TRBJ1-1; v_call: TRBV4-1; d_call: .; cdr3_nt: TGCGCCAGCAGCCAAGAATTCAGGGAAACTGAAGCTTTCTTT; cdr3_aa: CASSQEFRETEAFF
clone_size: once; j_call: TRBJ2-1; v_call: TRBV27; d_call: .; cdr3_nt: TGTGCCAGCAGTTTCCGACGGGAGAGGCAGTTCTTC; cdr3_aa: CASSFRRERQFF
clone_size: .; j_call: TRBJ2-5; v_call: TRBV4-2; d_call: .; cdr3_nt: TGTGCCAGCAGCGCTCAGGGGCTAGAGACCCAGTACTTC; cdr3_aa: CASSAQGLETQYF
clone_size: .; j_call: TRBJ1-5; v_call: TRBV2; d_call: .; cdr3_nt: TGTGCCAGCAGGAACAGGGAGGGTCAGCCCCAGCATTTT; cdr3_aa: CASRNREGQPQHF
clone_size: few; j_call: TRBJ2-7; v_call: TRBV19; d_call: .; cdr3_nt: TGTGCCAGTAGTATGGGCTACCACGAGCAGTACTTC; cdr3_aa: CASSMGYHEQYF
clone_size: once; j_call: TRBJ1-4; v_call: TRBV18; d_call: .; cdr3_nt: TGTGCCAGCTCACCACAGACTGCAACTAATGAAAAACTGTTTTTT; cdr3_aa: CASSPQTATNEKLFF
clone_size: .; j_call: TRBJ2-1; v_call: TRBV11-2; d_call: TRBD2; cdr3_nt: TGTGCCAGCAGCTTAGACCGGACTAGCGTGGGAGGTGAGCAGTTCTTC; cdr3_aa: CASSLDRTSVGGEQFF
clone_size: .; j_call: TRBJ2-5; v_call: TRBV19; d_call: .; cdr3_nt: TGTGCCAGTAGTATAGGAAGGACAGATGTAGAGACCCAGTACTTC; cdr3_aa: CASSIGRTDVETQYF
clone_size: .; j_call: TRBJ2-3; v_call: TRBV7-3; d_call: TRBD1; cdr3_nt: TGTGCCAGCAGCTTAGGATCAGGGGGCCCAGATACGCAGTATTTT; cdr3_aa: CASSLGSGGPDTQYF
clone_size: .; j_call: TRBJ2-5; v_call: TRBV6-5; d_call: .; cdr3_nt: TGTGCCAGCAGTCCGACTCGACAGGTGCCAGGGACCCAGTACTTC; cdr3_aa: CASSPTRQVPGTQYF
clone_size: .; j_call: TRBJ2-1; v_call: TRBV7-9; d_call: TRBD2; cdr3_nt: TGTGCCAGCAGCGAGGGGATCTCAGCGGGAGGGGACAATGAGCAGTTCTTC; cdr3_aa: CASSEGISAGGDNEQFF
clone_size: .; j_call: TRBJ2-7; v_call: TRBV21-1; d_call: .; cdr3_nt: TGTGCCAGCAGTATGACTAGCGGGCCCTACGAGCAGTACTTC; cdr3_aa: CASSMTSGPYEQYF
clone_size: .; j_call: TRBJ2-7; v_call: TRBV5-6; d_call: TRBD2; cdr3_nt: TGTGCCAGCAGCTTTAGCGGGGGGGTCTACGAGCAGTACTTC; cdr3_aa: CASSFSGGVYEQYF
clone_size: .; j_call: TRBJ2-7; v_call: TRBV10-2; d_call: TRBD1; cdr3_nt: TGCGCCAGCAACGGACAGGGAAAAAACCTTTACTACGAGCAGTACTTC; cdr3_aa: CASNGQGKNLYYEQYF
clone_size: .; j_call: TRBJ1-4; v_call: TRBV5-6; d_call: .; cdr3_nt: TGTGCCAGCAGCTTACGGACACGGCTCGGTGAAAAACTGTTTTTT; cdr3_aa: CASSLRTRLGEKLFF
clone_size: .; j_call: TRBJ2-4; v_call: TRBV7-9; d_call: .; cdr3_nt: TGTGCCAGCAGCTTAGGAGCAGGACACATAGCCAAAAACATTCAGTACTTC; cdr3_aa: CASSLGAGHIAKNIQYF
clone_size: .; j_call: TRBJ2-5; v_call: TRBV5-1; d_call: TRBD2; cdr3_nt: TGCGCCAGCAGTCCCGGACTAGCCAGAAAGGGGACCCAGTACTTC; cdr3_aa: CASSPGLARKGTQYF
clone_size: .; j_call: TRBJ1-5; v_call: TRBV19; d_call: .; cdr3_nt: TGTGCCAGTAGTATCGCAGGGGGCAATCAGCCCCAGCATTTT; cdr3_aa: CASSIAGGNQPQHF
clone_size: .; j_call: TRBJ2-1; v_call: TRBV7-3; d_call: .; cdr3_nt: TGTGCCAGCAGTAAAACGGGTCGGACAGCTTACAATGAGCAGTTCTTC; cdr3_aa: CASSKTGRTAYNEQFF
clone_size: once; j_call: TRBJ2-1; v_call: TRBV27; d_call: TRBD1; cdr3_nt: TGTGCCAGCAGTTTTAGGGCAGGGGGCCGCAATGAGCAGTTCTTC; cdr3_aa: CASSFRAGGRNEQFF
clone_size: .; j_call: TRBJ2-7; v_call: TRBV5-4; d_call: .; cdr3_nt: TGTGCCAGCAGCTTGGCCGGCGGGAACGAGCAGTACTTC; cdr3_aa: CASSLAGGNEQYF
clone_size: .; j_call: TRBJ2-5; v_call: TRBV5-1; d_call: .; cdr3_nt: TGCGCCAGCACGCTTCAGGGGACGCGGGAGACCCAGTACTTC; cdr3_aa: CASTLQGTRETQYF
clone_size: .; j_call: TRBJ1-5; v_call: TRBV25-1; d_call: .; cdr3_nt: TGTGCCAGCAGTGCGGCGCAGGGGTGGGAGCCCCAGCATTTT; cdr3_aa: CASSAAQGWEPQHF
clone_size: .; j_call: TRBJ2-1; v_call: TRBV9; d_call: TRBD2; cdr3_nt: TGTGCCAGCACCGTCGGAGCGGGATACTCCGGTAATGAGCAGTTCTTC; cdr3_aa: CASTVGAGYSGNEQFF
clone_size: .; j_call: TRBJ2-5; v_call: TRBV20-1; d_call: .; cdr3_nt: TGCAGTGCTATCCGGGGAGAGACCCAGTACTTC; cdr3_aa: CSAIRGETQYF
clone_size: .; j_call: TRBJ1-1; v_call: TRBV11-3; d_call: .; cdr3_nt: TGTGCCAGCAGCCCGTCCGGTTGGGGGGTCGGGAACACTGAAGCTTTCTTT; cdr3_aa: CASSPSGWGVGNTEAFF